This T cell receptor (beta chain) was recorded in a study of blood T cell repertoires in COVID-19. This table comes from immunoSEQ multiplex PCR, and its TCRdb copy is limited to in-frame clones, with some not included. The sample has fewer than 250,000 clones, roughly nine tenths seen once. V gave up 3 bases and J gave up 6 bases; unmatched junction bases: 16. This CDR3 has 17 residues. CDR1 and CDR2 from the germline V gene are KGHSH and LQKENI. The table lists this clone with a count of one. The specimen sequenced was peripheral blood. The rearrangement uses TRBV18 and TRBJ2-7; 8 bases are shared with TRBD1. The receptor was isolated from a woman aged 55 to 70 who had recovered from COVID-19. Written as DNA, the CDR3 is TGTGCCAGCTCACCCCGGTCTCGCGGACAGGGTGTGGCCGAGCAGTACTTC. Translating gives CASSPRSRGQGVAEQYF.